The present entry profiles one T cell receptor beta chain with its context. V lost 4 bases and J lost 0; bases outside the gene matches: 6. CDR3 size: 15 residues. CDR1 and CDR2 (germline): SGHNT, YYREEE (reference sequence). This entry comes from a study of blood T cell repertoires in COVID-19. Study information: There were acute and convalescent COVID-19 samples, and they came from the United States, Italy and Spain.

Authors' analysis steps: How many nucleated cells were present was estimated from reference gene primer amplification. Clones were read by immunoSEQ multiplex PCR, and TCRdb kept only the in-frame ones, dropping some. V, J and clone size are taken as reported in that table, and D and trimming were inferred from the DNA itself. The sample records some 60,000 clones, about 75% being singletons. The sample comprised peripheral blood. V is TRBV5-4 and J is TRBJ1-1, with 7 positions matching TRBD1. The clonotype comes from a human donor in a cohort sampled during active COVID-19. CDR3 nucleotide sequence: TGTGCCAGCAGCCCGAGACAGGGAATGAACACTGAAGCTTTCTTT. This sequence encodes CASSPRQGMNTEAFF.